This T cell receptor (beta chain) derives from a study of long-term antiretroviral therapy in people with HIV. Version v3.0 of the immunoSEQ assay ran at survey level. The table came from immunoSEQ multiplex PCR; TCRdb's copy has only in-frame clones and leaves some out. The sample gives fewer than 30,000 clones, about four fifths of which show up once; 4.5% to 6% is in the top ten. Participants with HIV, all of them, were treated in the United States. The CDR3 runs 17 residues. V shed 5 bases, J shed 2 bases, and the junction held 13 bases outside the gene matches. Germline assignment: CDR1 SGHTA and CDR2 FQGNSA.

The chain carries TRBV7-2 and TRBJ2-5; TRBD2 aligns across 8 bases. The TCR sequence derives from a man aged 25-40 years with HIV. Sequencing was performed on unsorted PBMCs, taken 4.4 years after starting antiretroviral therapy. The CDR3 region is CASSPITGGISQETQYF. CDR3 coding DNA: TGTGCCAGCAGCCCTATAACGGGGGGGATTTCACAAGAGACCCAGTACTTC.